This paragraph reports one T cell receptor beta chain. Which antigen it targets is not known. The input lacks base qualities; no much larger clone sits a single base away. V loses 4 bases, J loses 0 bases, and the germline ends lie 12 bases apart. CDR1 SNHLY and CDR2 FYNNEI are derived from the germline V gene. Inclusive of the bounding cysteine and phenylalanine, the CDR3 is 15 residues long. Just the 45-base CDR3 DNA is kept, in frame starting at base 1. The sample is drawn from a study of long-term antiretroviral therapy in people with HIV (dated by TCRdb to about 2022). Concerning the study at large: The earliest samples were collected about a decade before the 2015 WHO recommendation for immediate ART, when ART was typically delayed until CD4 counts fell. Of the approximately 30 participants with HIV, roughly twelve were female. This retrospective serial study examined whether starting ART and sustained HIV suppression were associated with changes in the composition and diversity of the TRB repertoire in peripheral blood. From some 33 adults with confirmed HIV infection, the cohort provided 192 cryopreserved PBMC samples, gathered serially across a mean of approximately six years (range 1-12). Test extractions of a monoclonal T-cell line alongside approximately 34 polyclonal samples showed no cross-contamination during QIAcube processing.

On the study overall, not on this receptor specifically: Inferences about post-ART repertoire changes are limited because no data were available on ART adherence, viral resistance or therapy changes. Because pre-ART samples had limited cell numbers, profiling was done on unsorted PBMC rather than on sorted CD4+ and CD8+ T cells. The samples span the years 2004 to 2017, and the ART regimens used at that time may not be as effective as current regimens. Expanded TRB clones identified before ART initiation dominated the repertoire at all time points, although this dominance fluctuated and declined in many PLHIV after ART. Limited PBMC availability meant only the TCR beta chain was sequenced, without alpha chain pairing. ART initiation was associated with a significant increase in TRB diversity, but diversity stayed significantly below transplant donor controls even after long-term ART. Compared with controls, HIV repertoires had narrower CDR3 length ranges, and the network structure pointed to an antigen-experienced repertoire that shifted only slightly toward naive after ART.

The immunoSEQ hsTCRB v3.0 assay was used at survey level resolution to sequence the TRB variable region. The targeted TRB sequencing depth was roughly 40,000-50,000 T-cell genomes per sample. TRB libraries were pooled and sequenced on an Illumina MiSeq using a v3 150-cycle kit. As for the original processing: Analysis of repertoires was carried out in R inside a reproducible Nextflow workflow spanning QC, data transformation and analysis. LymphoSeq2, an R package for exploring AIRR-Seq data, was used to implement custom analyses. After excluding a few samples that yielded fewer than 5000 total TRB sequences, 188 HIV repertoires remained for analysis. Among the approximately 190 retained HIV repertoires, 55 to 60 were collected before ART initiation and 129 after ART initiation. Repertoires were downsampled to 5000 TRB nucleotide sequences, with summary statistics averaged over 100 downsampling iterations. Only TRB sequences with CDR3 regions of at least seven amino acids were retained for analysis. Diversity was assessed using a clonality score derived from Shannon entropy and using the Gini coefficient. In repertoire networks, the top 5000 CDR3 amino acid sequences were linked whenever an edit distance of one separated two sequences. For TRB CDR3 amino acid sequences, antigen specificity groups and MHC restriction were predicted with GLIPH2. CDR3 amino acid sequences were matched against VDJdb and McPAS-TCR to flag known CMV, EBV, HIV or tissue antigen associations. Pre-ART, post-ART and control groups were compared with Wilcoxon signed-rank tests and Holm-Bonferroni correction. TCRdb stores this immuneACCESS table with in-frame sequences only. Part of the clones is absent; in the studies checked, under half of the shortfall reflects unresolved V genes, and no reason is known for the rest. That table gives V, J and clone size, and the DNA gave D and trimming. The sample table records about 11,000 clones; about 86% of these occur just once. Just over 20% of the sample goes to the ten largest clones.

Participants were included only if at least one PBMC sample before ART initiation and at least two post-ART samples were available. Treatment was received in the United States of America by all participants with HIV. Before DNA extraction, cryopreserved samples containing about 0.9-11 million PBMC were thawed and washed. At the time of the earliest PBMC sample, participants with HIV were aged between roughly 20 and 60 years. Each participant contributed PBMC samples from 1-4 timepoints before ART initiation and 2-8 timepoints after ART initiation, with a median of 7 samples. Serial HIV viral load, CD4+ T-cell count, ART history and demographic data were obtained for every participant. Genomic DNA was extracted from unsorted PBMC with a Qiagen kit on a QIAcube, processed in batches of 12 samples.

The sequence was obtained from a man aged 50-59 years with HIV. Source: unsorted PBMCs, taken 7.2 years after starting antiretroviral therapy. The chain is encoded by TRBV2 joined to TRBJ1-2, with the D gene not clear enough to name. The CDR3 sequence is CASSVGQRANYGYTF. DNA sequence: TGTGCCAGCAGTGTAGGGCAAAGAGCTAACTATGGCTACACCTTC. This CDR3, with the reference TRBV2 and TRBJ1-2 proteins standing in past its ends, gives the full variable domain EPEVTQTPSHQVTQMGQEVILRCVPISNHLYFYWYRQILGQKVEFLVSFYNNEISEKSEIFDDQFSVERPDGSNFTLKIRSTKLEDSAMYFCASSVGQRANYGYTFGSGTRLTVV.